This entry is about one T cell receptor (beta chain). The antigen is undetermined. TCRdb independently ran MiXCR on the 5' RACE reads; one entry per CDR3 protein. The sample has 200,000 to 300,000 distinct CDR3 sequences, 6.5% to 7.5% seen once; the top ten hold 1% to 1.2%. This entry comes from a study of T cells after yellow fever vaccination. Across the study: Fractions containing few cells were prepared with SMART-Seq v4 Ultra Low Input.

Study-wide results and caveats: FACS-sorted repertoires might harbor abundant contaminating clonotypes from the bulk population.

Germline V gene data show CDR1 as SGHTA and CDR2 as FQGNSA. This CDR3 is 13 amino acids long. Unmatched junction bases numbered 6, after V lost 3 bases and J lost 8 bases. The sample consisted of CD4+ T cells sorted from PBMCs, taken on the day of the yellow fever booster vaccination. V and J are TRBV7-2 and TRBJ1-2, with 7 bases aligning to TRBD1. This receptor was identified in a man aged 25-45 years who received the YFV17D yellow fever vaccine. The CDR3 nucleotides are TGTGCCAGCAGCTTTGGAGGGGGCGAGGGCTACACCTTC. Translating gives CASSFGGGEGYTF.